A selection of T cell receptor beta chains follows, all from one sample in a study of T cell therapy after organ transplantation. Their recognized antigens are unknown. Profiled with immunoSEQ multiplex PCR; TCRdb holds only in-frame clones, not every one. Counted here are some 1,700 clones, 70% to 80% occurring once; the ten biggest clones make up 15% to 20%. Sequencing was performed on CD8+ T cells from blood, taken before autologous CMV-specific T cell therapy. The receptors here all came from a human patient who had received a solid organ transplant and had CMV disease. The CDR3 runs from the conserved cysteine through the conserved F or W. A D gene is named only where the DNA matches it firmly. Size tells how often a clone was seen (once, few, many) or the class of an expanded clone, and some rows leave it out.

NA	TRBJ2-7	NA	TRBV4-1	CASSQDGYEQYF	TGCGCCAGCAGCCAAGATGGGTACGAGCAGTACTTC
TRBD1	TRBJ2-7	few	TRBV5-6	CASSLSRDRVDEQYF	TGTGCCAGCAGCTTGTCGAGGGACAGGGTCGACGAGCAGTACTTC
NA	TRBJ1-2	NA	TRBV4-1	CASSQEEGARDGYGYTF	TGCGCCAGCAGCCAAGAAGAAGGGGCCAGGGATGGCTATGGCTACACCTTC
TRBD2	TRBJ2-7	NA	TRBV4-2	CASSHGRGEGGYEQYF	TGTGCCAGCAGCCACGGGCGGGGGGAAGGCGGCTACGAGCAGTACTTC
NA	TRBJ2-1	NA	TRBV7-9	CASSPVSYNEQFF	TGTGCCAGCAGCCCAGTCAGTTACAATGAGCAGTTCTTC
TRBD2	TRBJ2-3	NA	TRBV27	CASSFGSGLQYF	TGTGCCAGCAGTTTTGGTAGCGGGCTGCAGTATTTT
NA	TRBJ2-1	NA	TRBV14	CASSRVDYSAQFF	TGTGCCAGCAGCCGAGTGGACTATTCGGCGCAGTTCTTC
NA	TRBJ1-1	NA	TRBV6-5	CASSYSRGYTEAFF	TGTGCCAGCAGTTACTCTCGGGGGTACACTGAAGCTTTCTTT
NA	TRBJ1-2	NA	TRBV7-9	CASSLKGQIFYGYTF	TGTGCCAGCAGCTTAAAAGGGCAGATCTTCTATGGCTACACCTTC
NA	TRBJ1-1	NA	TRBV7-9	CASSWTRERNTEAFF	TGTGCCAGCAGCTGGACGAGGGAGCGGAACACTGAAGCTTTCTTT
NA	TRBJ1-1	NA	TRBV19	CASRIGDTLNTEAFF	TGTGCCAGCCGGATCGGGGATACCCTGAACACTGAAGCTTTCTTT
NA	TRBJ2-1	NA	TRBV30	CAWSIGLENEQFF	TGTGCCTGGAGTATCGGTTTGGAGAATGAGCAGTTCTTC
NA	TRBJ1-1	NA	TRBV20-1	CSAVTVEAFF	TGCAGTGCCGTGACAGTTGAAGCTTTCTTT
NA	TRBJ1-5	NA	TRBV7-9	CASSLATGVGNQPQHF	TGTGCCAGCAGCTTAGCGACGGGGGTCGGCAATCAGCCCCAGCATTTT
NA	TRBJ2-7	NA	TRBV27	CASSLRQSSYEQYF	TGTGCCAGCAGTTTAAGACAGAGTTCCTACGAGCAGTACTTC
NA	TRBJ2-7	NA	TRBV9	CASSLTDRFYEQYF	TGTGCCAGCAGCCTTACGGACAGATTTTACGAGCAGTACTTC
NA	TRBJ2-3	few	TRBV7-8	CASSFDGGLRADTQYF	TGTGCCAGCAGCTTTGACGGGGGATTAAGGGCAGATACGCAGTATTTT
TRBD1	TRBJ2-5	NA	TRBV30	CAWSHTGASSETQYF	TGTGCCTGGAGCCATACAGGGGCATCATCGGAGACCCAGTACTTC
NA	TRBJ2-2	NA	TRBV6-1	CASKGKAGELFF	TGTGCCAGCAAGGGGAAGGCCGGGGAGCTGTTTTTT
NA	TRBJ2-3	NA	TRBV6-5	CNQTDTQYF	TGTAATCAGACAGATACGCAGTATTTT
NA	TRBJ2-5	NA	TRBV28	CASSGGDAKETQYF	TGTGCCAGCAGTGGTGGGGACGCTAAAGAGACCCAGTACTTC
NA	TRBJ1-5	NA	TRBV9	CASSVGVSQPQHF	TGTGCCAGCAGCGTAGGGGTGTCTCAGCCCCAGCATTTT
NA	TRBJ1-2	NA	TRBV11-2	CASSTRLTDNYGYTF	TGTGCCAGCAGCACTCGTCTGACAGACAACTATGGCTACACCTTC
NA	TRBJ2-1	NA	TRBV6-5	CASSPDSISYNEQFF	TGTGCCAGCAGTCCAGACTCTATCTCCTACAATGAGCAGTTCTTC
TRBD1	TRBJ2-7	once	TRBV9	CASSTTGGLDEQYF	TGTGCCAGCAGCACGACAGGGGGCTTGGACGAGCAGTACTTC
NA	TRBJ2-4	NA	TRBV7-9	CASSLASEGIQYF	TGTGCCAGCAGCTTAGCGTCCGAGGGCATTCAGTACTTC
TRBD1	TRBJ2-7	NA	TRBV27	CASSFTGASAYEQYF	TGTGCCAGCAGTTTTACAGGGGCGTCGGCCTACGAGCAGTACTTC
TRBD1	TRBJ1-5	NA	TRBV11-2	CASSKDRVDNQPQHF	TGTGCCAGCAGCAAAGACAGGGTAGACAATCAGCCCCAGCATTTT
NA	TRBJ1-2	NA	TRBV30	CAWSLGVGRGGYTF	TGTGCCTGGAGTCTAGGAGTAGGCAGGGGTGGCTACACCTTC
NA	TRBJ1-2	NA	TRBV9	CASSVADNNYGYTF	TGTGCCAGCAGCGTAGCCGACAATAACTATGGCTACACCTTC
NA	TRBJ2-3	NA	TRBV6-5	CASSRRALTDTQYF	TGTGCCAGCAGCCGGAGGGCCCTCACAGATACGCAGTATTTT
TRBD1	TRBJ2-7	NA	TRBV5-4	CASSRDRAYEQYF	TGTGCCAGCAGCCGGGACAGGGCTTACGAGCAGTACTTC
NA	TRBJ1-5	NA	TRBV27	CASGGPGRPQHF	TGTGCCAGCGGGGGACCCGGTAGGCCCCAGCATTTT
NA	TRBJ1-5	few	TRBV5-6	CASSLGESGQPQHF	TGTGCCAGCAGCTTGGGGGAATCGGGTCAGCCCCAGCATTTT
NA	TRBJ2-5	NA	TRBV9	CASSGSGTHGTQYF	TGTGCCAGCAGCGGATCCGGGACCCATGGGACCCAGTACTTC
NA	TRBJ1-6	NA	TRBV7-9	CASSNSAVNSPLHF	TGTGCCAGCAGCAACTCCGCGGTTAATTCACCCCTCCACTTT
NA	TRBJ2-5	NA	TRBV7-9	CASSAARGGQETQYF	TGTGCCAGCAGCGCGGCCAGAGGAGGGCAAGAGACCCAGTACTTC
TRBD2	TRBJ2-1	NA	TRBV2	CASSDPPASGGANEQFF	TGTGCCAGCAGTGATCCCCCGGCTAGCGGGGGGGCCAATGAGCAGTTCTTC
TRBD1	TRBJ1-2	NA	TRBV15	CATSLDRGLGYGYTF	TGTGCCACCAGCCTGGACAGGGGACTTGGGTATGGCTACACCTTC
NA	TRBJ2-2	once	TRBV5-4	CASSLGGPRGAGELFF	TGTGCCAGCAGCTTGGGAGGACCCCGGGGCGCCGGGGAGCTGTTTTTT
TRBD2	TRBJ2-1	NA	TRBV7-8	CASSPGGSEQFF	TGTGCCAGCAGCCCGGGGGGAAGTGAGCAGTTCTTC
TRBD1	TRBJ2-7	NA	TRBV7-9	CASSHTTGTGGYEQYF	TGTGCCAGCAGCCATACGACCGGGACAGGGGGCTACGAGCAGTACTTC
NA	TRBJ1-1	NA	TRBV6-5	CASSYSGGTDTEAFF	TGTGCCAGCAGTTACAGCGGGGGAACGGACACTGAAGCTTTCTTT
NA	TRBJ1-1	few	TRBV7-2	CASSFQGTEAFF	TGTGCCAGCAGCTTCCAGGGCACTGAAGCTTTCTTT
NA	TRBJ2-2	NA	TRBV4-1	CASSLNAAGTGELFF	TGCGCCAGCAGCCTCAACGCAGCCGGCACCGGGGAGCTGTTTTTT
NA	TRBJ1-1	NA	TRBV5-1	CASSPPGTLNTEAFF	TGCGCCAGCAGCCCCCCCGGGACATTGAACACTGAAGCTTTCTTT
NA	TRBJ2-7	NA	TRBV7-2	CASSPSGGSYEQYF	TGTGCCAGCAGCCCCAGCGGAGGTTCCTACGAGCAGTACTTC
NA	TRBJ2-1	NA	TRBV4-1	CASSQGTEQFF	TGCGCCAGCAGCCAGGGCACTGAGCAGTTCTTC
NA	TRBJ2-1	NA	TRBV27	CASSFSPVRTQFF	TGTGCCAGCAGTTTTTCCCCCGTACGGACGCAGTTCTTC
NA	TRBJ2-3	NA	TRBV21-1	CASPRKEPHTDTQYF	TGTGCCAGCCCTCGAAAGGAACCCCACACAGATACGCAGTATTTT
NA	TRBJ1-1	few	TRBV7-9	CASSLPYGENTEAFF	TGTGCCAGCAGCTTACCGTATGGGGAGAACACTGAAGCTTTCTTT
NA	TRBJ2-3	NA	TRBV7-8	CASSFLRDAGYSTDTQYF	TGTGCCAGCAGCTTTCTTCGGGATGCGGGGTATAGCACAGATACGCAGTATTTT
NA	TRBJ1-6	NA	TRBV6-5	CATQPEPNSPLHF	TGTGCCACCCAACCAGAACCAAATTCACCCCTCCACTTT
NA	TRBJ1-1	few	TRBV20-1	CSVPGEPAFF	TGCAGTGTCCCGGGAGAGCCAGCTTTCTTT